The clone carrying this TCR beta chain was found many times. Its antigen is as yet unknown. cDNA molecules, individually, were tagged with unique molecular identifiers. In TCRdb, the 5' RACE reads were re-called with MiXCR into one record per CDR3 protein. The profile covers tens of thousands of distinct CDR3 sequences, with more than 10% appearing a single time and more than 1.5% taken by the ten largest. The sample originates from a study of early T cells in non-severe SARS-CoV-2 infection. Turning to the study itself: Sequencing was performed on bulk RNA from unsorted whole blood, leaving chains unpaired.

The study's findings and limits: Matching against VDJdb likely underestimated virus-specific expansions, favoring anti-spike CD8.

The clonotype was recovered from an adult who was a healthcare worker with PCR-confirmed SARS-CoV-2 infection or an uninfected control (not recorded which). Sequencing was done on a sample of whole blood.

The CDR3 nucleotides are TGTGCCAGCCGGGGACAGAACACTGAAGCTTTCTTT. Protein: CASRGQNTEAFF. The J gene is TRBJ1-1, the V gene TRBV12-3 or TRBV12-4; D may be TRBD1 (6 bases). Trimming stripped 8 bases from V and 1 base from J, with 8 bases between. This CDR3 has 12 residues.